Listed here are 8 T cell receptor beta chains from one sample, sequenced in a study of shared clonotypes between healthy human individuals. The table came from immunoSEQ multiplex PCR; TCRdb's copy has only in-frame clones and leaves some out. This sample has 600,000 to 750,000 clones, with 90% found just once. Sequencing was performed on memory CD8+ T cells from PBMCs. Noted subset: CD45RO+ cells pooled with CCR7-negative TemRA cells. Source of these receptors: a man younger than 35 in good health. Some clones in this sample may be carry-over from other donors' samples.

The rearrangement uses TRBV11-2 and TRBJ2-1, with D hard to call. Germline V lookup: CDR1 SGHAT, CDR2 FQNNGV. Trimming pared 0 bases from V and 7 bases from J, leaving 13 bases between. The CDR3 is 15 amino acids. CDR3 coding DNA: TGTGCCAGCAGCTTAGACCCTGACTCCCGTAATGAGCAGTTCTTC. This codes for CASSLDPDSRNEQFF.

This clone was counted a few times. The V gene is TRBV7-9, the J gene TRBJ1-2; D remains ambiguous. The CDR3 totals 10 residues. CDR1 and CDR2 from the germline V gene are SEHNR and FQNEAQ (reference sequence). V lost 6 bases to trimming and J lost 7 bases, with 6 bases between them. CDR3 loop: CASREGGYTF. CDR3 sequence (DNA): TGTGCCAGCAGGGAAGGTGGCTACACCTTC.

The chain employs TRBV28 and TRBJ2-5; TRBD1 or TRBD2 may be the D gene (5 bases each). V lost 8 bases, J lost 9 bases, and 13 bases lay in between. Germline CDR1 is MDHEN and CDR2 is SYDVKM. The CDR3 sequence is 11 residues long. This chain's CDR3 is CASSLLGAQYF. CDR3 DNA sequence: TGTGCCAGCTCTCTATTGGGGGCCCAGTACTTC.

The genes are TRBV15 and TRBJ2-2; 7 bases match TRBD2. CDR3 size: 16 residues. With V trimmed by 2 bases and J by 3 bases, 6 bases remained unmatched. Germline V CDR1 and CDR2: LNHNV, YYDKDF (reference sequence). CDR3 nucleotide sequence: TGTGCCACCAGCAGAATCCCTAGCGGAGACACCGGGGAGCTGTTTTTT. Amino acids: CATSRIPSGDTGELFF. The whole variable domain, remainder taken from reference TRBV15 and TRBJ2-2, is DAMVIQNPRYQVTQFGKPVTLSCSQTLNHNVMYWYQQKSSQAPKLLFHYYDKDFNNEADTPDNFQSRRPNTSFCFLDIRSPGLGDTAMYLCATSRIPSGDTGELFFGEGSRLTVL.

This chain links TRBV4-1 with TRBJ2-1, with D perhaps assigned TRBD1 or TRBD2 (6 bases each). Trimming took 6 bases from V and 2 from J, leaving 14 bases between them. CDR3 size: 15 residues. In germline, CDR1 is MGHRA, CDR2 YSYEKL. CDR3 DNA: TGCGCCAGCAGTCGCGAGGGGGGCGCCTACAATGAGCAGTTCTTC. It encodes CASSREGGAYNEQFF.

CDR3 nucleotides: TGTGCCAGCAGCTTAGCTAACAGGGGATACGAGCAGTACTTC. Translation: CASSLANRGYEQYF. The chain joins TRBV7-8 to TRBJ2-5, with 7 bases matching TRBD1. The DNA end is a closer match to TRBJ2-7, so the J assignment may be wrong. Germline CDR1 and CDR2: SGHVS and FQNEAQ. The CDR3 extends over 14 amino acids.

The genes are TRBV30 and TRBJ1-1, with TRBD1 as a possible D gene (6 bases). V was trimmed by 4 bases and J by 2 bases, leaving 14 bases between them. This CDR3 comprises 14 residues. Germline V gene data show CDR1 as GTSNPN and CDR2 as SVGIG (reference sequence). This CDR3 reads CAWNPRQANTEAFF. The CDR3, as DNA: TGTGCCTGGAACCCTCGACAGGCAAACACTGAAGCTTTCTTT.

The gene calls are TRBV5-1 and TRBJ2-1; 8 positions match TRBD1. CDR1 is SGHRS and CDR2 is YFSETQ in the germline V gene. CDR3 size: 15 residues. The junction had 5 bases not matched to a gene; V was cut back by 4 bases and J by 2 bases. CDR3 loop: CASSQDRVPYNEQFF. DNA for the CDR3: TGCGCCAGCAGCCAGGACAGGGTCCCCTACAATGAGCAGTTCTTC.